Listed below are T cell receptor beta chains from one sample, sequenced in a study of spatial heterogeneity in lung cancer. TCRdb used MiXCR to reprocess the 5' RACE reads, holding one entry per CDR3 protein. The sample includes roughly 5,000 distinct CDR3 sequences, about a sixth of them seen just once. Sequencing was performed on lung tumor tissue, taken at surgery. The source of these receptors is a male donor with early-stage non-small cell lung cancer. Both conserved end residues are part of each CDR3. The order of the fields is clone size, J gene, V gene, D gene, CDR3 protein, CDR3 DNA. A D gene is named only where the DNA matches it firmly. The size entry is marked missing in some rows and otherwise reads once, few, many or a size class.

clone size: medium-sized
J gene: TRBJ2-3
V gene: TRBV30
D gene: NA
CDR3 protein: CAWSVRQPTDTQYF
CDR3 DNA: TGTGCCTGGAGTGTACGACAGCCCACAGATACGCAGTATTTT

clone size: many
J gene: TRBJ2-5
V gene: TRBV29-1
D gene: TRBD2
CDR3 protein: CSVRTSGGKETQYF
CDR3 DNA: TGCAGCGTCCGGACTAGCGGGGGGAAGGAGACCCAGTACTTC

clone size: medium-sized
J gene: TRBJ1-1
V gene: TRBV10-3
D gene: TRBD1
CDR3 protein: CAISRTGMNTEAFF
CDR3 DNA: TGTGCCATCAGCCGGACAGGGATGAACACTGAAGCTTTCTTT

clone size: medium-sized
J gene: TRBJ2-7
V gene: TRBV18
D gene: NA
CDR3 protein: CASSPPGGPYEQYF
CDR3 DNA: TGTGCCAGCTCACCACCCGGGGGTCCCTACGAGCAGTACTTC

clone size: many
J gene: TRBJ1-1
V gene: TRBV15
D gene: NA
CDR3 protein: CATSGGSGRLNTEAFF
CDR3 DNA: TGTGCCACCAGCGGAGGAAGCGGGAGACTGAACACTGAAGCTTTCTTT

clone size: NA
J gene: TRBJ2-3
V gene: TRBV4-1
D gene: TRBD2
CDR3 protein: CASSHRTSGVTDTQYF
CDR3 DNA: TGCGCCAGCAGCCACCGGACTAGCGGGGTCACAGATACGCAGTATTTT

clone size: NA
J gene: TRBJ2-1
V gene: TRBV11-2
D gene: TRBD2
CDR3 protein: CASRRLAGSSYNEQFF
CDR3 DNA: TGTGCCAGCAGAAGACTAGCGGGGAGCTCCTACAATGAGCAGTTCTTC

clone size: NA
J gene: TRBJ2-7
V gene: TRBV6-2/TRBV6-3
D gene: NA
CDR3 protein: CASSYSTFQYEQYF
CDR3 DNA: TGTGCCAGCAGTTACTCGACTTTTCAGTACGAGCAGTACTTC

clone size: medium-sized
J gene: TRBJ2-1
V gene: TRBV14
D gene: TRBD2
CDR3 protein: CASSQDRLAGAAYNEQFF
CDR3 DNA: TGTGCCAGCAGCCAAGATCGACTAGCGGGAGCCGCCTACAATGAGCAGTTCTTC

clone size: few
J gene: TRBJ1-5
V gene: TRBV5-8
D gene: NA
CDR3 protein: CASGTGTNNQPQHF
CDR3 DNA: TGTGCCAGCGGGACCGGGACAAACAATCAGCCCCAGCATTTT

clone size: medium-sized
J gene: TRBJ2-7
V gene: TRBV20-1
D gene: NA
CDR3 protein: CSARDVKKDNYEQYF
CDR3 DNA: TGCAGTGCTAGGGATGTTAAAAAGGATAACTACGAGCAGTACTTC

clone size: many
J gene: TRBJ2-5
V gene: TRBV7-3
D gene: NA
CDR3 protein: CASSLGTSQSTQYF
CDR3 DNA: TGTGCCAGCAGCTTAGGGACGTCGCAATCGACCCAGTACTTC

clone size: once
J gene: TRBJ2-7
V gene: TRBV4-1
D gene: NA
CDR3 protein: CASSQGEGVSYEQYF
CDR3 DNA: TGCGCCAGCAGCCAGGGAGAAGGGGTCTCCTACGAGCAGTACTTC

clone size: NA
J gene: TRBJ1-3
V gene: TRBV6-5
D gene: NA
CDR3 protein: CASSHRSHSGNTIYF
CDR3 DNA: TGTGCCAGCAGCCATAGAAGCCACTCTGGAAACACCATATATTTT

clone size: many
J gene: TRBJ2-2
V gene: TRBV20-1
D gene: TRBD1
CDR3 protein: CSASDRGREFTGELFF
CDR3 DNA: TGCAGTGCTAGTGACAGGGGGAGAGAGTTCACCGGGGAGCTGTTTTTT

clone size: medium-sized
J gene: TRBJ2-7
V gene: TRBV27
D gene: NA
CDR3 protein: CASSLNLGGQADGQYF
CDR3 DNA: TGTGCCAGCAGTTTAAACCTTGGAGGGCAGGCCGATGGGCAGTACTTC

clone size: medium-sized
J gene: TRBJ2-1
V gene: TRBV24-1
D gene: NA
CDR3 protein: CATSDPGLNYNEQFF
CDR3 DNA: TGTGCCACCAGTGACCCCGGACTAAATTACAATGAGCAGTTCTTC

clone size: many
J gene: TRBJ2-4
V gene: TRBV20-1
D gene: TRBD1
CDR3 protein: CSARDRANIQYF
CDR3 DNA: TGCAGTGCTAGGGACAGGGCTAACATTCAGTACTTC

clone size: NA
J gene: TRBJ1-1
V gene: TRBV28
D gene: NA
CDR3 protein: CASTSSGANTEAFF
CDR3 DNA: TGTGCCAGCACCTCTTCTGGGGCGAACACTGAAGCTTTCTTT

clone size: NA
J gene: TRBJ2-7
V gene: TRBV20-1
D gene: TRBD2
CDR3 protein: CSARDLAGSSYEQYF
CDR3 DNA: TGCAGTGCTAGAGATCTAGCGGGCTCCTCCTACGAGCAGTACTTC

clone size: medium-sized
J gene: TRBJ2-7
V gene: TRBV18
D gene: TRBD2
CDR3 protein: CASSPRAGGSDEQYF
CDR3 DNA: TGTGCCAGCTCCCCAAGAGCGGGGGGGTCGGACGAGCAGTACTTC

clone size: NA
J gene: TRBJ1-2
V gene: TRBV20-1
D gene: NA
CDR3 protein: CSAREASRNYGYTF
CDR3 DNA: TGCAGTGCTAGAGAAGCCTCCAGGAACTATGGCTACACCTTC

clone size: many
J gene: TRBJ2-5
V gene: TRBV2
D gene: TRBD1
CDR3 protein: CASSPRTGQETQYF
CDR3 DNA: TGTGCCAGCAGCCCGAGGACAGGCCAAGAGACCCAGTACTTC

clone size: medium-sized
J gene: TRBJ2-5
V gene: TRBV5-4
D gene: TRBD1
CDR3 protein: CASSIDRGAETQYF
CDR3 DNA: TGTGCCAGCAGCATCGACAGGGGAGCAGAGACCCAGTACTTC

clone size: medium-sized
J gene: TRBJ2-2
V gene: TRBV6-2/TRBV6-3
D gene: NA
CDR3 protein: CASSYSIGELFF
CDR3 DNA: TGTGCCAGCAGTTACTCGATCGGGGAGCTGTTTTTT

clone size: medium-sized
J gene: TRBJ2-2
V gene: TRBV20-1
D gene: NA
CDR3 protein: CSASVGLVATGELFF
CDR3 DNA: TGCAGTGCTAGTGTGGGACTTGTGGCCACCGGGGAGCTGTTTTTT

clone size: medium-sized
J gene: TRBJ2-5
V gene: TRBV12-3/TRBV12-4
D gene: NA
CDR3 protein: CASSPGQYQETQYF
CDR3 DNA: TGTGCCAGCAGTCCCGGACAGTATCAAGAGACCCAGTACTTC

clone size: NA
J gene: TRBJ2-7
V gene: TRBV27
D gene: NA
CDR3 protein: CASSPFPTGQYEQYF
CDR3 DNA: TGTGCCAGCAGTCCCTTCCCAACGGGGCAGTACGAGCAGTACTTC

clone size: many
J gene: TRBJ2-3
V gene: TRBV6-5
D gene: NA
CDR3 protein: CASSYGQIYTDTQYF
CDR3 DNA: TGTGCCAGCAGTTACGGGCAGATTTACACAGATACGCAGTATTTT

clone size: medium-sized
J gene: TRBJ2-3
V gene: TRBV20-1
D gene: NA
CDR3 protein: CSAITGGGADTQYF
CDR3 DNA: TGCAGTGCAATTACAGGGGGAGGGGCAGATACGCAGTATTTT

clone size: NA
J gene: TRBJ2-2
V gene: TRBV5-1
D gene: NA
CDR3 protein: CASSWGTYATGELFF
CDR3 DNA: TGCGCCAGCAGCTGGGGTACATACGCCACCGGGGAGCTGTTTTTT

clone size: medium-sized
J gene: TRBJ2-7
V gene: TRBV6-1
D gene: NA
CDR3 protein: CASSVGHDYEQYF
CDR3 DNA: TGTGCCAGCAGTGTCGGACATGACTACGAGCAGTACTTC

clone size: NA
J gene: TRBJ1-2
V gene: TRBV20-1
D gene: NA
CDR3 protein: CSALGGNGYTF
CDR3 DNA: TGCAGTGCTTTGGGGGGCAATGGCTACACCTTC

clone size: once
J gene: TRBJ1-1
V gene: TRBV28
D gene: NA
CDR3 protein: CASSLSRTTKEAFF
CDR3 DNA: TGTGCCAGCAGTTTGTCAAGGACAACCAAAGAAGCTTTCTTT

clone size: many
J gene: TRBJ1-1
V gene: TRBV5-1
D gene: NA
CDR3 protein: CASSLAAGEVAAEAFF
CDR3 DNA: TGCGCCAGCAGCTTGGCGGCAGGGGAGGTAGCGGCTGAAGCTTTCTTT

clone size: medium-sized
J gene: TRBJ1-5
V gene: TRBV4-3
D gene: NA
CDR3 protein: CASSQEFSNQPQHF
CDR3 DNA: TGCGCCAGCAGCCAAGAATTTAGCAATCAGCCCCAGCATTTT

clone size: medium-sized
J gene: TRBJ2-3
V gene: TRBV4-1
D gene: NA
CDR3 protein: CASSQAHTDTQYF
CDR3 DNA: TGCGCCAGCAGCCAAGCCCACACAGATACGCAGTATTTT

clone size: many
J gene: TRBJ2-3
V gene: TRBV5-5
D gene: NA
CDR3 protein: CASSLQGWSTDTQYF
CDR3 DNA: TGTGCCAGCAGCTTACAGGGTTGGAGCACAGATACGCAGTATTTT

clone size: many
J gene: TRBJ2-1
V gene: TRBV10-3
D gene: NA
CDR3 protein: CAISMSNEQFF
CDR3 DNA: TGTGCCATTTCCATGTCAAATGAGCAGTTCTTC

clone size: many
J gene: TRBJ1-2
V gene: TRBV28
D gene: TRBD1
CDR3 protein: CASKVGTASYGYTF
CDR3 DNA: TGTGCCAGCAAGGTAGGGACAGCGAGCTATGGCTACACCTTC

clone size: NA
J gene: TRBJ2-3
V gene: TRBV30
D gene: NA
CDR3 protein: CAWSGSSERHTQYF
CDR3 DNA: TGTGCCTGGAGTGGGTCTAGCGAACGGCATACGCAGTATTTT

clone size: medium-sized
J gene: TRBJ2-2
V gene: TRBV5-4
D gene: NA
CDR3 protein: CASSRAGTDGTGELFF
CDR3 DNA: TGTGCCAGCAGTAGAGCCGGAACTGACGGCACCGGGGAGCTGTTTTTT

clone size: NA
J gene: TRBJ2-1
V gene: TRBV11-2
D gene: NA
CDR3 protein: CASSLVDEQFF
CDR3 DNA: TGTGCCAGCAGCTTAGTGGATGAGCAGTTCTTC

clone size: medium-sized
J gene: TRBJ2-7
V gene: TRBV21-1
D gene: NA
CDR3 protein: CASSKVGSQEQYF
CDR3 DNA: TGTGCCAGCAGCAAAGTGGGCAGCCAGGAGCAGTACTTC

clone size: large
J gene: TRBJ2-5
V gene: TRBV7-2
D gene: NA
CDR3 protein: CASSTSTVLETQYF
CDR3 DNA: TGTGCCAGCAGCACCTCGACCGTTCTGGAGACCCAGTACTTC

clone size: NA
J gene: TRBJ2-4
V gene: TRBV2
D gene: TRBD2
CDR3 protein: CASSPEVAGGPDWLAKNIQYF
CDR3 DNA: TGTGCCAGCAGCCCAGAGGTAGCGGGAGGACCTGACTGGCTAGCCAAAAACATTCAGTACTTC

clone size: many
J gene: TRBJ1-1
V gene: TRBV13
D gene: TRBD1
CDR3 protein: CASSSDRAPEAFF
CDR3 DNA: TGTGCCAGCAGCTCGGACAGGGCTCCTGAAGCTTTCTTT

clone size: medium-sized
J gene: TRBJ2-3
V gene: TRBV7-2
D gene: TRBD2
CDR3 protein: CASSPPISGRARDTQYF
CDR3 DNA: TGTGCCAGCAGCCCCCCGATTAGCGGGAGGGCAAGGGATACGCAGTATTTT

clone size: many
J gene: TRBJ2-7
V gene: TRBV9
D gene: NA
CDR3 protein: CASSPMGHRYEQYF
CDR3 DNA: TGTGCCAGCAGCCCTATGGGCCATCGCTACGAGCAGTACTTC

clone size: few
J gene: TRBJ2-5
V gene: TRBV4-3
D gene: TRBD2
CDR3 protein: CASSQEAFGVAGGQETQYF
CDR3 DNA: TGCGCCAGCAGCCAAGAAGCCTTCGGGGTAGCGGGGGGCCAAGAGACCCAGTACTTC